Presented here are 2 T cell receptor beta chains from one specimen sequenced in a study of CD4+ T cells in melanoma. Some clones are missing from TCRdb's copy, which holds only in-frame ones; the method was immunoSEQ multiplex PCR. The sample contains some 10,000 clones, about 70% of which appear only once. Sequenced input: peripheral blood. Source of these receptors: a human donor with melanoma.

The V and J genes are TRBV4-3 and TRBJ2-7, with D uncertain. Germline V gene data show CDR1 as LGHNA and CDR2 as YSLEER. V was clipped by 1 base and J by 0 bases, with 4 bases between them. This CDR3 is built from 13 residues. The CDR3 nucleotides are TGCGCCAGCAGCCAAGGGACCTCCTACGAGCAGTACTTC. It translates to CASSQGTSYEQYF.

The rearrangement joins TRBV5-6 to TRBJ1-1; TRBD1 matches 8 bases. The V and J ends lost 0 bases and 5 bases, in that order; junction bases with no gene match: 3. The germline CDR1 and CDR2 sequences are SGHDT and YYEEEE. The CDR3 contains 14 residues. The CDR3 is CASSLDRGRTEAFF. CDR3 in DNA: TGTGCCAGCAGCTTGGACAGGGGGAGAACTGAAGCTTTCTTT.